The next 3 T cell receptor beta chains were all read from a single sample in a study of cytomegalovirus exposure and HLA in healthy donors. PCR used 60 Vbeta primers and 13 Jbeta primers. TCRdb keeps only in-frame clones here, not all; method: immunoSEQ multiplex PCR. The data hold about 120,000 clones, with about 73% observed a single time. The sample taken for sequencing was PBMCs. The receptors come from a young woman in good health and CMV-seronegative.

This chain joins TRBV19 and TRBJ2-2; D is possibly TRBD1 (5 bases). Looked up from germline, CDR1 is LNHDA and CDR2 is SQIVND (reference sequence). The CDR3 is 14 amino acids. The V end lost 3 bases, the J end lost 3 bases, and 8 bases lay between the germline ends. In DNA, the CDR3 is TGTGCCAGTAGTATCATACAGGACACCGGGGAGCTGTTTTTT. This encodes CASSIIQDTGELFF.

This clone has just one count. The chain employs TRBV7-2 and TRBJ1-5; 10 bases align to TRBD1. V lost 3 bases to trimming and J lost 7 bases; unmatched junction nucleotides: 6. This CDR3 is 15 amino acids long. Per germline, CDR1 SGHTA and CDR2 FQGNSA. For the CDR3, the DNA is TGTGCCAGCAGCTTCGGGGACAGGGGATTACAGCCCCAGCATTTT. It encodes CASSFGDRGLQPQHF.

The chain employs TRBV27 and TRBJ1-2; D is unclear. The length of the CDR3 is 13 residues. Germline V gene lookup returns CDR1 MNHEY and CDR2 SMNVEV (reference sequence). V was pared by 5 bases and J by 7 bases, with 14 bases between. The CDR3 bases are TGTGCCAGCAGTCAGACAAAAGGAGGTGGCTACACCTTC. Translation: CASSQTKGGGYTF.